This T cell receptor beta chain was recovered during a study of blood T cell repertoires in COVID-19. Overall study: Sites across the United States, Italy and Spain contributed samples from acute and convalescent COVID-19. T cells, B-cell-depleted T cells, or PBMCs supplied cDNA or gDNA.

Per the original methods: Scientists estimated how many nucleated cells there were by amplifying reference gene primers. TCRdb's table, derived via immunoSEQ multiplex PCR, lists solely in-frame clones and lacks some. V, J and clone size are those of that table, while D and trimming were read from the DNA. This sample has a few hundred thousand clones, with around 85% found just once. Germline V gives CDR1 SGHAT, CDR2 FQNNGV. J gave up 2 bases and V 3 bases, and 6 bases lay outside the gene matches. The CDR3 runs to 15 residues. The V call is TRBV11-2, the J call TRBJ2-5, with 7 bases that match TRBD2. Sample: peripheral blood. This TCR derives from a woman in her late teens or twenties with acute or convalescent COVID-19. In nucleotides, the CDR3 is TGTGCCAGCAGCTTCAGCGGGGATCTTCAAGAGACCCAGTACTTC. Translated: CASSFSGDLQETQYF. The complete variable domain, with remaining parts taken from reference TRBV11-2 and TRBJ2-5, reads EAGVAQSPRYKIIEKRQSVAFWCNPISGHATLYWYQQILGQGPKLLIQFQNNGVVDDSQLPKDRFSAERLKGVDSTLKIQPAKLEDSAVYLCASSFSGDLQETQYFGPGTRLLVL.